Detailed here is one TCR beta chain. The antigen is unknown. The entry originates in a study of T cells in Graves' hyperthyroidism and ophthalmopathy. Amplification of TCR beta CDR3 regions used RNA as the template. With the HTBI primer set, the TCR CDR3 went through a first round of RT-PCR. TCRdb reanalysed the multiplex PCR reads using MiXCR and keeps one entry per CDR3 protein. Of fewer than 750,000 distinct CDR3 sequences listed, 46% are singletons. Germline CDR1 SGHVS, CDR2 FQNEAQ. There are 16 residues in the CDR3. The V and J ends lost 5 bases and 1 base, in that order; junction bases with no gene match: 9. Study-level points and caveats: The model identified upcoming ophthalmopathy a median approximately six months ahead of onset.

The sequenced material came from peripheral blood or thyroid tissue (not recorded which). J is TRBJ2-3 and V is TRBV7-8; 7 bases match TRBD2. This TCR came from a woman younger than 30 with Graves' hyperthyroidism. The CDR3 coding sequence is TGTGCCAGCAGCGATAGTAGCGGGTTCCGCACAGATACGCAGTATTTT. Encoded protein: CASSDSSGFRTDTQYF. The whole variable domain, remainder taken from reference TRBV7-8 and TRBJ2-3, is GAGVSQSPRYKVAKRGQDVALRCDPISGHVSLFWYQQALGQGPEFLTYFQNEAQLDKSGLPSDRFFAERPEGSVSTLKIQRTQQEDSAVYLCASSDSSGFRTDTQYFGPGTRLTVL.